The clone carrying this T cell receptor (beta chain) has only one observation. The data belong to a study of blood T cell repertoires in COVID-19. Study in general: T cells, B-cell-depleted T cells, or PBMCs provided the cDNA or gDNA that served as material.

V was clipped by 1 base and J by 4 bases; unmatched bases: 8. The CDR3 extends over 15 amino acids. CDR1 SGHKS and CDR2 YYEKEE come from the germline V gene (reference sequence). Authors' analysis steps: Amplification of reference gene primers provided the estimated nucleated cell counts. Assay used: immunoSEQ multiplex PCR; TCRdb lists only in-frame clones, some missing. V, J and clone size were drawn from that table, and D and trimming were deduced from the DNA. The sample records some 30,000 clones, about four fifths being singletons. The material sequenced was peripheral blood. This TCR was recovered from a man aged 80 or over with active COVID-19. This chain connects TRBV5-5 to TRBJ2-7; TRBD1 aligns across 7 bases. CDR3 DNA: TGTGCCAGCAGCTTGACAGGGGTATGGGAGTACGAGCAGTACTTC. Translated: CASSLTGVWEYEQYF.